Below, 20 T cell receptor beta chains from the same sample are listed, as sequenced in a study of breast tumors, draining lymph nodes, adjacent tissues. The lymph nodes were axillary draining lymph nodes from breast cancer patients. MiXCR, applied by TCRdb to the multiplex PCR reads, yields one record per CDR3 protein. The table records around 170,000 distinct CDR3 sequences, 25% to 40% of them present only once. The sequencing input was axillary lymph node tissue. The receptors come from a female donor with breast cancer. Some clones in this sample may be carry-over from other donors' samples.

This clonotype was counted ten times or more. This chain uses TRBV29-1 with TRBJ2-5; 13 bases line up with TRBD2. V gave up 5 bases and J gave up 4 bases; unmatched junction bases: 4. The CDR3 has 14 residues. The germline V gene encodes CDR1 SQVTM and CDR2 ANQGSEA. The DNA for the CDR3 is TGCAGCGTTCGAGGGACTAGCGGGACAGAGACCCAGTACTTC. Protein sequence: CSVRGTSGTETQYF.

This sequence joins TRBV29-1 and TRBJ2-2; 11 nucleotides agree with TRBD1. Germline assignment: CDR1 SQVTM and CDR2 ANQGSEA. The CDR3 is 19 amino acids. V lost 2 bases, J lost 3 bases, and 14 bases stayed unmatched. This CDR3 is CSVESVYGTGGGYTGELFF. The CDR3 DNA is TGCAGCGTTGAAAGTGTGTACGGGACAGGGGGAGGCTACACCGGGGAGCTGTTTTTT.

In the case of this clonotype: This CDR3 fails to terminate in the conserved phenylalanine or tryptophan, so it likely reflects a read error. This sequence joins TRBV11-3 and TRBJ1-6, with unresolved D. There are 9 residues in the CDR3. Germline V gene sequence: CDR1 SGHNT, CDR2 YENEEA. V shed 4 bases and J shed 11 bases, with 0 bases lying between them. This CDR3 reads CASSSPLHS. The CDR3 nucleotides are TGTGCCAGCAGCTCACCCCTCCACTCT.

Turning to this clonotype: This could be a read error, since a much larger clone is one nucleotide away. This chain connects TRBV20-1 to TRBJ2-1, with 9 bases identical to TRBD2. J was trimmed by 6 bases and V by 3 bases; bases with no gene match: 9. The V gene's germline CDR1 is DFQATT and CDR2 SNEGSKA (reference sequence). This CDR3 region has 15 residues. The CDR3 bases are TGCAGTGCTAGTCCAGCGGGGGGCAGATCCAATGAGCAGTTCTTC. It translates to CSASPAGGRSNEQFF.

The sample holds a few counts of this clonotype. As DNA, the CDR3 is TGTGCCAGCAGCCCTGGACTAGTTAACGAGCAGTACTTC. Its translation is CASSPGLVNEQYF. V and J are TRBV3-1 and TRBJ2-7; TRBD2 matches at 7 bases. The V gene end was trimmed by 4 bases and the J gene end by 5 bases; junction bases not matched to a gene: 5. CDR1 LGHDT and CDR2 YNNKEL come from the germline V gene (reference sequence). This CDR3 spans 13 amino acids.

This clonotype was seen ten or more times. The rearrangement uses TRBV7-9 and TRBJ2-3, with TRBD2 matching 14 bases. Germline V CDR1 and CDR2: SEHNR, FQNEAQ (reference sequence). CDR3 size: 17 residues. V was clipped by 6 bases and J by 7 bases; unmatched bases: 12. CDR3 sequence reads: CASRGLAGAHPSNTQYF. As DNA, the CDR3 is TGTGCCAGCAGGGGACTAGCGGGGGCCCATCCCTCAAATACGCAGTATTTT.

The sample holds a few counts of this clonotype. Possible read error: a much larger clone is one base away. The chain has TRBV11-1 and TRBJ2-1; a possible D gene is TRBD1 (6 bases). This CDR3 is built from 11 residues. CDR1 and CDR2 (germline): SGHAT, FQDESV (reference sequence). CDR3 DNA: TGTGCCAGCAGCAGGGACAATGAGCCGTTCTTC. It codes for CASSRDNEPFF.

This clonotype was observed many times. This chain joins TRBV25-1 and TRBJ2-1; maybe TRBD2 (5 bases). The germline V gene encodes CDR1 MGHDK and CDR2 SYGVNS. The CDR3 extends over 11 amino acids. V shed 8 bases and J shed 6 bases, with 8 bases lying between them. In DNA form, the CDR3 reads TGTGCCAGCTCTGGAGGCAATGAGCAGTTCTTC. It translates to CASSGGNEQFF.

In its sample, this clonotype was seen many times. The rearrangement links TRBV6-5 to TRBJ1-5; D is unresolved. Per the germline V gene, CDR1 is MNHEY and CDR2 is SVGAGI. V was shortened by 5 bases and J by 6 bases, with 8 bases between the two germline ends. This CDR3 has 12 amino acids. In DNA form, the CDR3 reads TGTGCCAGCAGTACGGTAGGTCAGCCCCAGCATTTT. Amino acid sequence: CASSTVGQPQHF.

To note about this clonotype: A read error may explain this, as a much larger clone is one base away. The CDR3 DNA reads as TGCAGTGCTAGAGAGCCTAGCGCTGCTGGCTACAATGAGCAGTACTTC. It translates to CSAREPSAAGYNEQYF. V is TRBV20-1 and J is TRBJ2-7; TRBD2 might be the D (6 bases). Germline V gives CDR1 DFQATT, CDR2 SNEGSKA (reference sequence). Trimming took 0 bases from V and 7 from J, leaving 22 bases between them. This CDR3 spans 16 amino acids.

This clonotype was seen ten or more times. The chain combines TRBV27 with TRBJ2-5; 11 bases agree with TRBD1. From germline, CDR1 is MNHEY and CDR2 SMNVEV (reference sequence). V lost 8 bases and J lost 5; bases outside the gene matches: 7. The CDR3 runs 14 residues. The CDR3 nucleotides read TGTGCCAGCTCGCGGACAGGGGGCGGTGAGACCCAGTACTTC. This codes for CASSRTGGGETQYF.

This clonotype appeared many times. The CDR3 reads CASSELGLAPNTGELFF. Here the CDR3 DNA reads TGTGCCAGTAGCGAACTCGGACTAGCGCCGAACACCGGGGAGCTGTTTTTT. V is TRBV19 and J is TRBJ2-2; 9 nucleotides agree with TRBD2. The CDR3 contains 17 residues. Germline V gene lookup returns CDR1 LNHDA and CDR2 SQIVND (reference sequence). The V segment lost 6 bases and the J segment 0 bases; nucleotides outside the gene matches: 8.

For this clonotype: A single base separates this from a much larger clone, so it may be a read error. The CDR3 does not close with the conserved phenylalanine or tryptophan, likely indicating a read error. The gene calls are TRBV9 and TRBJ2-1; maybe TRBD2 (7 bases). CDR3 length: 14 amino acids. Trimming took off 1 base at V and 8 bases at J, with 13 bases between the two ends. Looked up from germline, CDR1 is SGDLS and CDR2 is YYNGEE. The CDR3, as DNA: TGTGCCAGCAGCGTAAGGGCGGGGGCGTATGAGCAGTTCTCC. Its translation: CASSVRAGAYEQFS.

This clonotype was recorded once. A single base separates this from a much larger clone, so it may be a read error. The rearrangement links TRBV11-3 to TRBJ1-3; D is unclear. Germline V gene data show CDR1 as SGHNT and CDR2 as YENEEA. V lost 6 bases and J lost 0, with 6 bases in between. The CDR3 has 13 amino acids. The CDR3 here is CASRRDSGNTIYF. Here the CDR3 DNA reads TGTGCCAGCAGGCGGGACTCTGGAAACACCATATATTTT.

In this sample, this clonotype turned up a few times. The chain is built from TRBV27 and TRBJ1-2; the D gene is possibly TRBD1 (6 bases). Per the germline V gene, CDR1 is MNHEY and CDR2 is SMNVEV (reference sequence). V lost 8 bases to trimming and J lost 3 bases, with 10 bases between them. The CDR3 has 12 residues. CDR3 DNA: TGTGCCAGCCGGAGGGGGGACTATGGCTACACCTTC. This sequence encodes CASRRGDYGYTF.

The chain employs TRBV20-1 and TRBJ1-6, with TRBD1 matching over 9 bases. The CDR3 consists of 14 residues. Per germline, CDR1 DFQATT and CDR2 SNEGSKA (reference sequence). V dropped 5 bases and J dropped 5; count of bases not matched to a gene: 4. The CDR3 region is CSAGTGHNNSPLHF. In nucleotides, the CDR3 is TGCAGTGCTGGGACAGGGCACAATAATTCACCCCTCCACTTT.

This clonotype was found many times. J is TRBJ2-7 and V is TRBV5-5; 7 positions agree with TRBD1. CDR1 and CDR2 from the germline V gene are SGHKS and YYEKEE (reference sequence). This CDR3 comprises 14 residues. J gave up 3 bases and V 3 bases, and 6 bases lay outside the gene matches. CDR3 sequence: CASSWTGDSYEQYF. The CDR3, as DNA: TGTGCCAGCAGCTGGACCGGGGACAGCTACGAGCAGTACTTC.

This chain joins TRBV12-3 or TRBV12-4 and TRBJ1-3, with D perhaps matching TRBD1 (5 bases). Deletions cut 7 bases from V and 0 bases from J, with 16 bases between. This CDR3 has 16 amino acids. The CDR3 region is CASTDPGPSSGNTIYF. As DNA, the CDR3 is TGTGCCAGCACCGACCCGGGGCCCAGCTCTGGAAACACCATATATTTT.

In regard to this clonotype: Possible read error: a much larger clone is one base away. The chain carries TRBV20-1 and TRBJ2-1; 7 bases are a match to TRBD2. This CDR3 has 16 residues. Germline lookup yields CDR1 DFQATT and CDR2 SNEGSKA (reference sequence). V lost 5 bases and J lost 8; bases outside the gene matches: 18. The CDR3 loop is CSAPTFLSGTGDEQFF. The CDR3 coding sequence is TGCAGTGCTCCCACTTTTTTGAGCGGGACTGGCGATGAGCAGTTCTTC.

This clonotype showed up just a few times. This sequence may be a read error, since a much larger clone differs from it by one base. The V call is TRBV9, the J call TRBJ2-7; D possibly uses TRBD1 or TRBD2 (6 bases each). The CDR3 runs 14 residues. The germline gives CDR1 SGDLS, CDR2 YYNGEE. CDR3 in amino acids: CASSEGGPVYGQYF. CDR3 sequence (DNA): TGTGCCAGCAGCGAGGGGGGCCCGGTGTACGGGCAGTACTTC.